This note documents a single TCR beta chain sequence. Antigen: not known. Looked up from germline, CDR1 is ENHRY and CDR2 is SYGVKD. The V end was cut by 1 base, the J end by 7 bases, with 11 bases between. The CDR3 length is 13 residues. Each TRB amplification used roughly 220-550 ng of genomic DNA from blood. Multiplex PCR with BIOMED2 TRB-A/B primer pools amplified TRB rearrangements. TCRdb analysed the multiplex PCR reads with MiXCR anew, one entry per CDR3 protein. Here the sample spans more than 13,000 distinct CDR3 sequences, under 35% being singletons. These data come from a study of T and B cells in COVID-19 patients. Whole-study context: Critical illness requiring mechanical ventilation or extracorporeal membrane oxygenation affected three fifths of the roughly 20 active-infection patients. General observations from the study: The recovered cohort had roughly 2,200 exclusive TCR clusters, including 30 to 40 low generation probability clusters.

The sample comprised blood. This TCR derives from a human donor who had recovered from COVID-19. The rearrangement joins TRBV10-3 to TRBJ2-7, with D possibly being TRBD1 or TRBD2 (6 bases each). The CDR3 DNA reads TGTGCCATCAGTGAGTTTACAGGGAGGGAGCAGTACTTC. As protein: CAISEFTGREQYF.